This TCR beta chain was sequenced for a study of blood T cell repertoires in COVID-19. The wider study: Italy, Spain and the United States were the sources of the convalescent and acute COVID-19 samples. The analysed material was cDNA or gDNA that came from T cells, B-cell-depleted T cells, or PBMCs.

Sequencing was performed with immunoSEQ multiplex PCR; in TCRdb, only in-frame clones are kept and a portion is missing. The repertoire holds around 150,000 clones, approximately 88% seen once, with under 2.5% in the top ten. V lost 7 bases and J 0 bases, leaving 13 bases between the germline ends. The CDR3 is made up of 14 amino acids. Per germline, CDR1 MDHEN and CDR2 SYDVKM. The sequenced sample consisted of peripheral blood. The chain employs TRBV28 and TRBJ2-7, with D possibly TRBD2 on 6 matching bases. The receptor's source is a man in his sixties or seventies with acute or convalescent COVID-19. In DNA, the CDR3 is TGTGCCAGCACTACCGGGACTGACTCCTACGAGCAGTACTTC. Translated, it gives CASTTGTDSYEQYF.